The clone carrying this T cell receptor beta chain turned up a few times. What it binds is not known. V was clipped by 3 bases and J by 3 bases, with 3 bases between them. The CDR3 extends over 12 amino acids. The germline CDR1 and CDR2 sequences are MGHDK and SYGVNS. These data come from a study of T cell repertoires in cytomegalovirus infection. Study details: Matching HLA type and CMV infection were both indicated by public TCR beta signatures. Broader study findings: Accumulated public TCR beta family frequency recognized individuals carrying CMV together with the relevant HLA. HLA-C-restricted CMV clonotypes gave the most frequent clonotype in two of eight donors.

Using its own MiXCR run on the reads, TCRdb lists one record per CDR3 protein. Of fewer than 550,000 distinct CDR3 sequences listed, roughly 12% are singletons. Sequencing used PBMCs. The sequence derives from a human donor in good health (CMV status not recorded). Some clones in this sample may be carry-over from other donors' samples. The chain carries TRBV25-1 and TRBJ2-1, with D hard to call. CDR3 in DNA: TGTGCCAGCAGTGACTTCTACAATGAGCAGTTCTTC. This encodes CASSDFYNEQFF.